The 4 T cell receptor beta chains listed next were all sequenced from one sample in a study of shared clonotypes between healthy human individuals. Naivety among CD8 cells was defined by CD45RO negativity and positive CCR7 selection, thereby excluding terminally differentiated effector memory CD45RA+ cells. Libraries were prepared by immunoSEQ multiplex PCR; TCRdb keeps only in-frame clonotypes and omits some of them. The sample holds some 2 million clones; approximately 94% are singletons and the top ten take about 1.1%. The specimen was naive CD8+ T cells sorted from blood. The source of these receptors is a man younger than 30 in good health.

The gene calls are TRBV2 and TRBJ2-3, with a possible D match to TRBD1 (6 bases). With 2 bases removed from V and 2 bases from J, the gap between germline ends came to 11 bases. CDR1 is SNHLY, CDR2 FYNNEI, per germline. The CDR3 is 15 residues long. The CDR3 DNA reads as TGTGCCAGCAGTGAACCCCGGGACAACACAGATACGCAGTATTTT. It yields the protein CASSEPRDNTDTQYF.

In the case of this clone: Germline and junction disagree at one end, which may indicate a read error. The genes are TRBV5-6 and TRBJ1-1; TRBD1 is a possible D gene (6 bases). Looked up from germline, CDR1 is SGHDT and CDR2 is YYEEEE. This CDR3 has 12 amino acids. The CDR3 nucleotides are TGTGCCAGCAGCTTGGGGGGGCCCCCTGTTGGATTT. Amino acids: CASSLGGPPVGF.

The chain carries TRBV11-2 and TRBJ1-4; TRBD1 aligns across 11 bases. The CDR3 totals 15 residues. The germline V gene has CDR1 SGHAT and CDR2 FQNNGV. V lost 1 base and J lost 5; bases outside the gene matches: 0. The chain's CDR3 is CASSLGDRGNEKLFF. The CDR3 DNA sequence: TGTGCCAGCAGCTTAGGGGACAGGGGGAATGAAAAACTGTTTTTT. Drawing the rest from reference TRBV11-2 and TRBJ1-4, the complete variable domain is EAGVAQSPRYKIIEKRQSVAFWCNPISGHATLYWYQQILGQGPKLLIQFQNNGVVDDSQLPKDRFSAERLKGVDSTLKIQPAKLEDSAVYLCASSLGDRGNEKLFFGSGTQLSVL.

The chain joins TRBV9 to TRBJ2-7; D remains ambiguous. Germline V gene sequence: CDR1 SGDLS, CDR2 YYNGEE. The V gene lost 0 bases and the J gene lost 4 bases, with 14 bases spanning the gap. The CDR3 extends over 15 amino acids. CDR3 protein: CASSVAAPNAYEQYF. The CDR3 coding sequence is TGTGCCAGCAGCGTAGCAGCGCCGAACGCGTACGAGCAGTACTTC.